Below, 12 T cell receptor beta chains from the same sample are listed, as sequenced in a study of shared clonotypes between healthy human individuals. The assay was immunoSEQ multiplex PCR, and TCRdb's table has in-frame clones only and misses some. The table shows about 710,000 clones, with around 70% occurring only once. What was sequenced was memory CD4+ T cells sorted from blood. As for subset: CD45RA-negative fraction. Source of these receptors: a woman aged 25 to 39 in good health.

This sequence joins TRBV11-3 and TRBJ2-3; 7 bases are a match to TRBD2. The germline V gene has CDR1 SGHNT and CDR2 YENEEA. The CDR3 is made up of 14 amino acids. After removal of 5 bases from V and 4 bases from J, the junction contained 6 bases not matched to a gene. This chain's CDR3 is CASSPGGFADTQYF. The CDR3 coding sequence is TGTGCCAGCAGCCCCGGGGGGTTTGCAGATACGCAGTATTTT.

V gene TRBV2 combines with J gene TRBJ2-7; D remains unclear. The CDR3 length is 12 residues. Germline V gives CDR1 SNHLY, CDR2 FYNNEI. The V and J ends lost 1 base and 3 bases respectively, with 4 bases between them. CDR3 residues: CASSEDHYEQYF. The CDR3 nucleotides are TGTGCCAGCAGTGAAGACCACTACGAGCAGTACTTC.

V is TRBV28 and J is TRBJ2-1; D ambiguous. The germline gives CDR1 MDHEN, CDR2 SYDVKM. Deletions cut 2 bases from V and 0 bases from J, with 23 bases between. There are 20 residues in the CDR3. In nucleotides, the CDR3 is TGTGCCAGCAGTTTAAGAGTCCAGGCCAGGTGGCAGAGCTCCTACAATGAGCAGTTCTTC. This translates into CASSLRVQARWQSSYNEQFF.

CDR3 sequence reads: CSVDSSGTFNEQFF. CDR3 sequence (DNA): TGCAGCGTTGATTCTAGCGGGACGTTCAATGAGCAGTTCTTC. The gene calls are TRBV29-1 and TRBJ2-1, with TRBD2 matching over 9 bases. V gave up 3 bases and J gave up 6 bases; unmatched junction bases: 6. CDR3 length equals 14 residues. Germline loops: CDR1 SQVTM, CDR2 ANQGSEA.

This clone was counted between two and nine times. The V call is TRBV5-1, the J call TRBJ1-2, with 8 bases that match TRBD1. The CDR3 runs 14 residues. With V trimmed by 4 bases and J by 3 bases, 5 bases remained unmatched. CDR1 and CDR2 from the germline V gene are SGHRS and YFSETQ. This chain's CDR3 is CASSVGQGDYGYTF. In DNA, the CDR3 is TGCGCCAGCAGCGTCGGACAGGGTGACTATGGCTACACCTTC.

This rearrangement joins TRBV2 to TRBJ2-1, with no clear D. The CDR3 totals 11 residues. Trimming removed 6 bases from V and 5 bases from J, with 5 bases in between. The germline V gene encodes CDR1 SNHLY and CDR2 FYNNEI. CDR3 residues: CASSTNNEQFF. The CDR3, as DNA: TGTGCCAGCAGCACAAACAATGAGCAGTTCTTC.

V usage is TRBV7-2 and J usage is TRBJ2-4; no firm D call. V gave up 1 base and J gave up 6 bases, with 7 bases separating them. CDR3 length: 13 amino acids. Germline loops: CDR1 SGHTA, CDR2 FQGNSA. The CDR3 region has the DNA TGTGCCAGCAGCTTAGGATCATTAAACATTCAGTACTTC. This gives the protein CASSLGSLNIQYF. Drawing the rest from reference TRBV7-2 and TRBJ2-4, the complete variable domain is GAGVSQSPSNKVTEKGKDVELRCDPISGHTALYWYRQSLGQGLEFLIYFQGNSAPDKSGLPSDRFSAERTGGSVSTLTIQRTQQEDSAVYLCASSLGSLNIQYFGAGTRLSVL.

The V and J genes are TRBV5-1 and TRBJ1-4; possible D gene TRBD1, 6 bases. The CDR3 extends over 14 amino acids. Germline CDR1 reads SGHRS; CDR2 reads YFSETQ. V was pared by 3 bases and J by 2 bases, with 8 bases between. CDR3 region: CASSWTVTNEKLFF. The CDR3 region has the DNA TGCGCCAGCAGCTGGACAGTCACTAATGAAAAACTGTTTTTT.

This clone was recorded a few times. The chain couples TRBV5-1 to TRBJ2-5; D not resolved. The end of the DNA aligns better with TRBJ2-7, so the J call may be wrong. Per the germline V gene, CDR1 is SGHRS and CDR2 is YFSETQ. CDR3 length: 14 residues. CDR3 nucleotide sequence: TGCGCCAGCAGCTTGGAGGTTGACTCCTACGAGCAGTACTTC. It codes for CASSLEVDSYEQYF.

With respect to this clone: A read error is the likely source, as a far larger clone sits one nucleotide away. V and J are TRBV6-6 and TRBJ2-7; a possible D gene is TRBD1 (6 bases). CDR1 is MNHNY and CDR2 is SVGAGI in the germline V gene (reference sequence). Trimming cost V 6 bases and J 1 base, with 10 bases left between them. This CDR3 spans 13 amino acids. CDR3 DNA: TGTGCCAGCAGCTTACAGGGTTCCTACGAGCAGTACTTC. Its translation: CASSLQGSYEQYF.

A word on this clone: The sample has other DNA sequences that encode this CDR3 too. The chain employs TRBV7-9 and TRBJ2-1; perhaps TRBD1 as D (5 bases). V shed 2 bases and J shed 4 bases, with 12 bases lying between them. The CDR3 runs 15 residues. The germline gives CDR1 SEHNR, CDR2 FQNEAQ (reference sequence). CDR3 loop: CASSLTTGKYNEQFF. As DNA, the CDR3 is TGTGCCAGCAGCTTAACAACAGGAAAATACAATGAGCAGTTCTTC.

The chain combines TRBV28 with TRBJ1-3; TRBD1 aligns across 11 bases. CDR1 is MDHEN, CDR2 SYDVKM, per germline. The CDR3 is made up of 15 amino acids. Trimming removed 5 bases from V and 5 bases from J; junction bases left unmatched: 5. CDR3 nucleotide sequence: TGTGCCAGCAGTCGGACAGGGGGCAGGCGAAACACCATATATTTT. It translates to CASSRTGGRRNTIYF. The variable domain in full, completed from reference TRBV28 and TRBJ1-3, reads DVKVTQSSRYLVKRTGEKVFLECVQDMDHENMFWYRQDPGLGLRLIYFSYDVKMKEKGDIPEGYSVSREKKERFSLILESASTNQTSMYLCASSRTGGRRNTIYFGEGSWLTVV.